This T cell receptor beta chain was observed in a study of T cells in localized non-small cell lung cancer. The study, taken as a whole, reports: Across samples, adjacent lung featured a median 57 of the top 100 tumor clones.

Germline CDR1 KGHSH, CDR2 LQKENI. The CDR3 has 16 residues. The V segment lost 4 bases and the J segment 4 bases; nucleotides outside the gene matches: 10. Some clones are missing from TCRdb's copy, which holds only in-frame ones; the method was immunoSEQ multiplex PCR. The data contain over 70,000 clones, roughly 88% of them seen just once; the ten biggest clones take up over 3.5%. To note about this clone: Its specificity is unknown.

This receptor was taken from a woman aged 35 to 70 with stage II squamous cell lung carcinoma. This rearrangement joins TRBV18 to TRBJ1-1; 9 positions match TRBD1. This specimen consisted of PBMCs, obtained before any cancer treatment. For the CDR3, the DNA is TGTGCCAGCTCACTCGACAGGGGGAGGACGGGCACTGAAGCTTTCTTT. Its translation: CASSLDRGRTGTEAFF. The variable domain in full, completed from reference TRBV18 and TRBJ1-1, reads NAGVMQNPRHLVRRRGQEARLRCSPMKGHSHVYWYRQLPEEGLKFMVYLQKENIIDESGMPKERFSAEFPKEGPSILRIQQVVRGDSAAYFCASSLDRGRTGTEAFFGQGTRLTVV.